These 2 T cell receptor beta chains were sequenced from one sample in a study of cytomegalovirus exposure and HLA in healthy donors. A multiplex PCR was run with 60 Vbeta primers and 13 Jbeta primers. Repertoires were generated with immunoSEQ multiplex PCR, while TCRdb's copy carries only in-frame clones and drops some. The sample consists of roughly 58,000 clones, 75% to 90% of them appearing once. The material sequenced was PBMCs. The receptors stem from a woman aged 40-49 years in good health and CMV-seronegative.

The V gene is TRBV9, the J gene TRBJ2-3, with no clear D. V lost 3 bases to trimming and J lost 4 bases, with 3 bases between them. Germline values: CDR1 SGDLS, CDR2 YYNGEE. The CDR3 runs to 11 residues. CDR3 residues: CASSGADTQYF. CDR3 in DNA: TGTGCCAGCAGCGGCGCAGATACGCAGTATTTT.

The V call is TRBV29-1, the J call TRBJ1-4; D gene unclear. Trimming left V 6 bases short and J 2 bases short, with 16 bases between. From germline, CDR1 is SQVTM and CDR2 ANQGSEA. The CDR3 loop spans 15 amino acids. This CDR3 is CSVRGLGFTNEKLFF. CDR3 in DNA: TGCAGCGTCCGAGGGTTAGGATTTACTAATGAAAAACTGTTTTTT. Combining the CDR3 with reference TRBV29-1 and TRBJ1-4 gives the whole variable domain SAVISQKPSRDICQRGTSLTIQCQVDSQVTMMFWYRQQPGQSLTLIATANQGSEATYESGFVIDKFPISRPNLTFSTLTVSNMSPEDSSIYLCSVRGLGFTNEKLFFGSGTQLSVL.